The present entry profiles one T cell receptor beta chain with its context. Its cognate antigen is unknown. Trimming took off 8 bases at V and 5 bases at J, with 16 bases between the two ends. The CDR3 covers 13 residues. CDR1 is SNHLY, CDR2 FYNNEI, per germline. The sample originates from a study of T cells in narcolepsy. Study summary: Healthy controls were enrolled alongside patients with narcolepsy type 1 or type 2.

Whole-study findings and limits: Same-patient CSF and blood CD4+ T cell clonotypes included HCRT-specific and TRIB2-specific autoreactive ones. Reportedly, autoreactive clonotypes were serially detected in patients' blood but not controls'. In some patient and control memory CD4+ samples, autoreactive clones were absent.

Some clones are missing from TCRdb's copy, which holds only in-frame ones; the method was immunoSEQ multiplex PCR. The repertoire consists of tens of thousands of clones, with roughly 83% occurring once and the leading ten covering over 0.55%. This chain joins TRBV2 and TRBJ2-7; D is uncertain. The clonotype comes from a human donor with narcolepsy. The sample taken for sequencing was CD45RA- memory CD4+ T cells from PBMCs. CDR3 amino acids: CASASLPGDEQYF. The CDR3 coding sequence is TGTGCCAGCGCCAGTCTCCCTGGCGACGAGCAGTACTTC. The full variable domain, with the rest looked up from reference TRBV2 and TRBJ2-7, is EPEVTQTPSHQVTQMGQEVILRCVPISNHLYFYWYRQILGQKVEFLVSFYNNEISEKSEIFDDQFSVERPDGSNFTLKIRSTKLEDSAMYFCASASLPGDEQYFGPGTRLTVT.